The source of this T cell receptor beta chain is a study of cytomegalovirus exposure and HLA in healthy donors. The PCR was carried out with 60 Vbeta primers and 13 Jbeta primers. The assay was immunoSEQ multiplex PCR, and TCRdb's table has in-frame clones only and misses some. The sample carries some 200,000 clones, around 80% recorded once. The CDR3 is 14 residues long. Germline loops: CDR1 MGHRA, CDR2 YSYEKL. Trimming took 2 bases from V and 3 from J, leaving 11 bases between them. The sequenced sample consisted of PBMCs. The receptor was derived from a man younger than 30 in good health and CMV-seronegative. This chain links TRBV4-1 with TRBJ2-7, with TRBD1 as a possible D gene (6 bases). CDR3: CASSQWDTLYEQYF. In DNA, the CDR3 is TGCGCCAGCAGCCAATGGGACACCCTCTACGAGCAGTACTTC.